Each of the 14 T cell receptor beta chains below was sequenced from the same sample in a study of shared clonotypes between healthy human individuals. Profiling relied on immunoSEQ multiplex PCR, and the TCRdb table lists in-frame clones only, not all of them. The sample holds about 120,000 clones; 68% are singletons and the top ten take about 22%. Sequenced sample: memory CD8+ T cells sorted from blood. As for subset: CD45RO+ cells pooled with CCR7-negative TemRA cells. The receptors were gathered from a woman aged 25 to 39 in good health.

The V and J genes are TRBV5-1 and TRBJ2-5; D gene uncertain. Per the germline V gene, CDR1 is SGHRS and CDR2 is YFSETQ. The CDR3 has 13 residues. Trimming took off 0 bases at V and 5 bases at J, with 8 bases between the two ends. The CDR3 spells CASSLANRETQYF. Here the CDR3 DNA reads TGCGCCAGCAGCTTGGCCAATCGGGAGACCCAGTACTTC.

The rearrangement joins TRBV5-1 to TRBJ2-3; a weak D match, TRBD2 (6 bases). Trimming shortened V by 3 bases and J by 2 bases, and 7 bases separated the two germline ends. CDR3 length: 13 amino acids. Germline V CDR1 and CDR2: SGHRS, YFSETQ. The chain's CDR3 is CASSSSVTDTQYF. DNA for the CDR3: TGCGCCAGCAGCTCTAGCGTCACAGATACGCAGTATTTT.

V usage is TRBV28 and J usage is TRBJ2-1, with 11 bases that match TRBD2. The CDR3 extends over 16 amino acids. CDR1 and CDR2 (germline): MDHEN, SYDVKM. V was pared by 6 bases and J by 5 bases, with 9 bases of the junction left unmatched. The CDR3: CASSKTGTSGNNEQFF. The CDR3 coding sequence is TGTGCCAGCAGCAAGACCGGGACTAGCGGTAACAATGAGCAGTTCTTC.

This clone appeared a single time. V usage is TRBV14 and J usage is TRBJ2-3; TRBD2 matches 8 bases. V lost 1 base, J lost 3 bases, and 9 bases stayed unmatched. The CDR3 has 17 residues. Germline loops: CDR1 SGHDN, CDR2 FVKESK. The CDR3 DNA reads as TGTGCCAGCAGCCAAGCCGTAGCGGGATGGGGTACAGATACGCAGTATTTT. It encodes CASSQAVAGWGTDTQYF.

This clone was picked up many times. This chain joins TRBV11-2 and TRBJ2-2; TRBD1 or TRBD2 may be the D gene (5 bases each). In germline, CDR1 is SGHAT, CDR2 FQNNGV. The CDR3 covers 14 residues. V was cut by 6 bases and J by 5 bases, with 13 bases left in between. The CDR3 sequence: CASRGVRGTGELFF. CDR3 nucleotide sequence: TGTGCCAGCAGAGGGGTGAGAGGGACCGGGGAGCTGTTTTTT.

The rearrangement uses TRBV27 and TRBJ2-7; TRBD2 matches 12 bases. After removal of 3 bases from V and 6 bases from J, the junction contained 3 bases not matched to a gene. In germline, CDR1 is MNHEY, CDR2 SMNVEV (reference sequence). The CDR3 covers 14 residues. CDR3 in DNA: TGTGCCAGCAGTTTGAGGACTAGCGGGATCGAGCAGTACTTC. It codes for CASSLRTSGIEQYF.

This clone was picked up a small number of times. The V gene is TRBV6-1, the J gene TRBJ2-2, with 14 bases fitting TRBD2. J gave up 3 bases and V 4 bases, and 7 bases lay outside the gene matches. Germline V gene lookup returns CDR1 MNHNS and CDR2 SASEGT. CDR3 length: 18 residues. DNA of the CDR3: TGTGCCAGCAGTGGAATGGGACTAGCGGGAGTCGACACCGGGGAGCTGTTTTTT. Protein: CASSGMGLAGVDTGELFF.

The CDR3 sequence is CAIRGTGRNTIYF. As DNA, the CDR3 is TGTGCCATCAGGGGGACAGGGAGAAACACCATATATTTT. The chain couples TRBV10-3 to TRBJ1-3, with 9 positions matching TRBD1. V was pared by 6 bases and J by 5 bases, with 2 bases of the junction left unmatched. CDR1 is ENHRY, CDR2 SYGVKD, per germline. The length of the CDR3 is 13 residues.

At least ten counts were recorded for this clone. The gene calls are TRBV5-8 and TRBJ2-6, with TRBD2 identical over 8 bases. The CDR3 contains 18 residues. From germline, CDR1 is SGHTS and CDR2 YDEGEE. Losses at the gene ends were 3 bases for V and 2 bases for J; bases not matched to a gene: 10. CDR3 DNA sequence: TGTGCCAGCAGCTCGTTGGGGACTAGGGAAACTGGGGCCAACGTCCTGACTTTC. It yields the protein CASSSLGTRETGANVLTF.

V and J are TRBV28 and TRBJ2-2; D uncertain. Germline V gene data show CDR1 as MDHEN and CDR2 as SYDVKM. The V gene lost 2 bases and the J gene lost 0 bases, with 7 bases spanning the gap. The CDR3 runs 15 residues. CDR3 in DNA: TGTGCCAGCAGTTTACTCAGCGCGAACACCGGGGAGCTGTTTTTT. It yields the protein CASSLLSANTGELFF.

V gene TRBV28 combines with J gene TRBJ2-5, with 10 bases identical to TRBD2. Per the germline V gene, CDR1 is MDHEN and CDR2 is SYDVKM. With V trimmed by 1 base and J by 4 bases, 6 bases remained unmatched. The CDR3 sequence is 16 residues long. The CDR3 nucleotides read TGTGCCAGCAGTTTATTCAAAGCTAGCGGGAGAGAGACCCAGTACTTC. Translating it yields CASSLFKASGRETQYF.

This sequence joins TRBV2 and TRBJ1-1, with D unresolved. The germline CDR1 and CDR2 sequences are SNHLY and FYNNEI. The CDR3 runs to 13 residues. V dropped 1 base and J dropped 4 bases, with 7 bases sitting between them. The CDR3 sequence: CASSEGLVTEAFF. The CDR3 DNA is TGTGCCAGCAGTGAAGGGCTAGTCACTGAAGCTTTCTTT.

This clone was found a few times. The V and J genes are TRBV10-3 and TRBJ2-1, with 12 bases aligning to TRBD2. Germline V gives CDR1 ENHRY, CDR2 SYGVKD. The CDR3 has 18 amino acids. V gave up 4 bases and J gave up 6 bases; unmatched junction bases: 13. The CDR3 sequence: CAISGYGLAGRVGNEQFF. The CDR3 DNA reads as TGTGCCATCAGTGGGTACGGACTAGCGGGACGCGTCGGCAATGAGCAGTTCTTC.

CDR3 bases: TGTGCCGTCTACACCCCGGGTTTAGGTAATGAAAAACTGTTTTTT. Translated: CAVYTPGLGNEKLFF. The rearrangement links TRBV6-1 to TRBJ1-4; no clear D gene. Germline V CDR1 and CDR2: MNHNS, SASEGT. The length of the CDR3 is 15 residues. The ends were cut back, 11 bases at V and 4 bases at J, with 20 bases in the middle.